The source of this T cell receptor beta chain is a study of OX40 agonist ivuxolimab in advanced cancers. As for the study in general: Age averaged 60 years (range 23 to 79), and more than 80% were male. Approximately 40% of patients had received prior checkpoint inhibitor therapy. Findings and limits, study-wide: At 0.1 to 3.0 mg/kg, clonal expansion of CD4+ and CD8+ blood T cells had occurred by week 6. Among the nonresponders, some also had low normalized T-cell clonal expansion.

As regards this clone: Its antigen is currently unknown.

Sequencing was performed with immunoSEQ multiplex PCR; in TCRdb, only in-frame clones are kept and a portion is missing. In the table there are about 95,000 clones, approximately 89% of which are singletons. The TCR was taken from an adult with an advanced solid tumor such as melanoma, head and neck, liver or kidney cancer. This material consisted of CD4+ or CD8+ T cells sorted from blood, taken in a trial of the OX40 agonist ivuxolimab.

The DNA for the CDR3 is TGTGCCAGCAGCTACGGGGAGTCGGACACTGAAGCTTTCTTT. It codes for CASSYGESDTEAFF. The rearrangement links TRBV13 to TRBJ1-1; D unclear. V was pared by 4 bases and J by 3 bases, with 12 bases between. CDR3 length: 14 amino acids. Germline V CDR1 and CDR2: PRHDT, FYEKMQ (reference sequence). Full variable domain (remainder filled in from reference TRBV13 and TRBJ1-1): AAGVIQSPRHLIKEKRETATLKCYPIPRHDTVYWYQQGPGQDPQFLISFYEKMQSDKGSIPDRFSAQQFSDYHSELNMSSLELGDSALYFCASSYGESDTEAFFGQGTRLTVV.